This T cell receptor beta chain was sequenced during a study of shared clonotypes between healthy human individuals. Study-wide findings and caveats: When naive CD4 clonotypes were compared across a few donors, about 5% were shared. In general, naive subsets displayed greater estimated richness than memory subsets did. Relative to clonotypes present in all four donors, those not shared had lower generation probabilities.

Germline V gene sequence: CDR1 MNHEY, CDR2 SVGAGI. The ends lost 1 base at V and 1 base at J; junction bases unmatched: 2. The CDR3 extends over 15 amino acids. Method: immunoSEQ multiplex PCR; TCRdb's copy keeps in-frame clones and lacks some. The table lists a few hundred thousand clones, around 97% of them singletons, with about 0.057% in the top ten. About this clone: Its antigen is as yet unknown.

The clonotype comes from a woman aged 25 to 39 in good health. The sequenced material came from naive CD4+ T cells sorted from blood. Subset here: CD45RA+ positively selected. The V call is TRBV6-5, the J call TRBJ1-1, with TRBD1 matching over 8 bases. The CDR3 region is CASSYLDRGNTEAFF. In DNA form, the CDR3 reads TGTGCCAGCAGTTACTTAGACAGGGGGAACACTGAAGCTTTCTTT.